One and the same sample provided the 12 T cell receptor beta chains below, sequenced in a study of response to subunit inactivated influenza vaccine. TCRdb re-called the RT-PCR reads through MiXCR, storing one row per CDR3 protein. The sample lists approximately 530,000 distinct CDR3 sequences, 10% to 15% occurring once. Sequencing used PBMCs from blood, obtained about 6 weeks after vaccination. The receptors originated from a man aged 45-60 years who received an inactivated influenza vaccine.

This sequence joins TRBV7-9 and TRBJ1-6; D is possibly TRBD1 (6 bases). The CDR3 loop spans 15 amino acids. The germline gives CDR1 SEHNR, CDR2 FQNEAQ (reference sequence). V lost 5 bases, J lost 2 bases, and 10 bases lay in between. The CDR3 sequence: CASSARTAYNSPLHF. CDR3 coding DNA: TGTGCCAGCAGCGCCCGGACAGCCTATAATTCACCCCTCCACTTT.

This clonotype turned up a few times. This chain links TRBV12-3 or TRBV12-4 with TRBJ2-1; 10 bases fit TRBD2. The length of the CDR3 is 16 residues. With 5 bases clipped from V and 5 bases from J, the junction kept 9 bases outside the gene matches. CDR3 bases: TGTGCCAGCAGTGGGAACGGACTAGCGGCCCACAATGAGCAGTTCTTC. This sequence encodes CASSGNGLAAHNEQFF.

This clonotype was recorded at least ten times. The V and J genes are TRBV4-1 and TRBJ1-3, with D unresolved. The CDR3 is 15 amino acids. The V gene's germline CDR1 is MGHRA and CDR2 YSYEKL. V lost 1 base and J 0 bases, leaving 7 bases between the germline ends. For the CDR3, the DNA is TGCGCCAGCAGCCAAGGTGTTAGCTCTGGAAACACCATATATTTT. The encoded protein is CASSQGVSSGNTIYF.

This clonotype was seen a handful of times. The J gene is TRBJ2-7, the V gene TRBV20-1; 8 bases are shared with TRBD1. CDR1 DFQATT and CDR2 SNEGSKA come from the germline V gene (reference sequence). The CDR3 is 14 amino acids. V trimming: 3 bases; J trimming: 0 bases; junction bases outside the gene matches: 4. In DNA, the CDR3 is TGCAGTGCTAGCGAACAGGGGGTCTCCTACGAGCAGTACTTC. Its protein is CSASEQGVSYEQYF.

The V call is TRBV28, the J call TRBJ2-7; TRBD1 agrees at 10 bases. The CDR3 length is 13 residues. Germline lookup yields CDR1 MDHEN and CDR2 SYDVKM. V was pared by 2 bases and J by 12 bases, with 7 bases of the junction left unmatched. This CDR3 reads CASSLPGQGFSYF. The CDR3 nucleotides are TGTGCCAGCAGTTTACCGGGACAGGGGTTTTCGTACTTC.

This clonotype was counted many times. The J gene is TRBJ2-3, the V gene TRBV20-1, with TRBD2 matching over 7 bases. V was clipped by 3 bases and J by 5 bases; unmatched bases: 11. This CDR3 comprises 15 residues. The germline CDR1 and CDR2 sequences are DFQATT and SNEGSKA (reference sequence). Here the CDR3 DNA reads TGCAGTGCTAGTGGCGGGAGTTTAGATAGAGATACGCAGTATTTT. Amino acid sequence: CSASGGSLDRDTQYF.

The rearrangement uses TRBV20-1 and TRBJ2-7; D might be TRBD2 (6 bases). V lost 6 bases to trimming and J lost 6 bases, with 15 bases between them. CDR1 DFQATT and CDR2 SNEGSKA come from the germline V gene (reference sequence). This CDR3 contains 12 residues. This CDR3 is CSAPTRVGEQYF. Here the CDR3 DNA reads TGCAGTGCCCCGACTAGAGTGGGCGAGCAGTACTTC.

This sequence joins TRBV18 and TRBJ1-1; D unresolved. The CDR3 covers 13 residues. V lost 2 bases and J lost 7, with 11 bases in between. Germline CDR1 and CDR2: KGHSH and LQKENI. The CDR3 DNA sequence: TGTGCCAGCTCACCAGAGGTCCCCGGTGAAGCTTTCTTT. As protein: CASSPEVPGEAFF.

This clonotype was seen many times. CDR3 region: CASTGLAGGLYNEQFF. As DNA, the CDR3 is TGTGCCAGCACTGGACTAGCGGGGGGCTTATACAATGAGCAGTTCTTC. The V call is TRBV12-3 or TRBV12-4, the J call TRBJ2-1; 14 positions match TRBD2. CDR3 length: 16 residues. After removal of 7 bases from V and 4 bases from J, the junction contained 6 bases not matched to a gene.

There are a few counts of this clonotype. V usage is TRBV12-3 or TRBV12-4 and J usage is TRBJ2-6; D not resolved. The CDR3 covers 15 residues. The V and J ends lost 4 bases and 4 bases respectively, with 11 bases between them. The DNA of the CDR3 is TGTGCCAGCAGTTCGGCAGGATCCGGGGCCAACGTCCTGACTTTC. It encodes CASSSAGSGANVLTF.

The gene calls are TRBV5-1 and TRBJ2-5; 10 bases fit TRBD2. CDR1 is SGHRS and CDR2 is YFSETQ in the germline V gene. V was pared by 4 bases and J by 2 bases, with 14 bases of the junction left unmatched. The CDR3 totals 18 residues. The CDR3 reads CASSPGTLAGVNQETQYF. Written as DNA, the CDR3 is TGCGCCAGCAGCCCCGGTACCCTAGCGGGGGTGAATCAAGAGACCCAGTACTTC.

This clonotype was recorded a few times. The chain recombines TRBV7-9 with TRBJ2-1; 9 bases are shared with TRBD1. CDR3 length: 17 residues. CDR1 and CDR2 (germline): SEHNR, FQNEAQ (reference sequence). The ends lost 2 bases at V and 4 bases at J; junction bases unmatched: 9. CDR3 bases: TGTGCCAGCAGCTTATGGGCCGGGACAGGGACTTACAATGAGCAGTTCTTC. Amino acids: CASSLWAGTGTYNEQFF.